This T cell receptor (beta chain) was sequenced during a study of vaccination and CD4 T cells after COVID-19 (dated by TCRdb to 2022 to 2024). The study in broad terms: SARS-CoV-2 positivity had been established in the convalescent patients by nasal swab PCR, and mild disease was recorded in under ten of these patients and severe disease in one. The convalescent cohort included six males and four females, with two Hispanic individuals, seven Caucasians, two Asians and one multiracial person. Each participant got two doses of either the Pfizer-BioNTech BNT162b2 vaccine (n=8) or the Moderna mRNA-1273 vaccine (n=2). Post-COVID blood samples were collected from convalescent patients a median of roughly 100 days after diagnosis, with a range of roughly 30 to 161 days. The time from the second vaccine dose to post-vaccine blood sampling had a median of roughly 70 days and ranged from about 12 to 241 days. Culture stimuli were overlapping spike peptide pools from SARS-CoV-2 and from the common cold coronaviruses HCoV-NL63, HCoV-OC43 and HCoV-229E. Control cultures received a CEFX viral epitope pool as the positive control, an HIV-1 Nef peptide pool as the negative control, or no peptide. In around nine COVID-19 convalescent patients and a handful of infection-naive healthy vaccine recipients, the spike-specific CD4+ TCR repertoire before mRNA vaccination was compared with the repertoire after mRNA vaccination. Results and caveats for the whole study, not just this receptor: In convalescent patients, a median around 86% of post-vaccine SARS-CoV-2-reactive clones were detected only after vaccination, suggesting vaccine-specific priming. Although the median number of SARS-CoV-2-reactive clonotypes went up from roughly 20 after infection to more than 30 after vaccination, the increase was not significant. In convalescent patients, nearly all vaccine-specific clones (304 of 307) were found to be mono-reactive for SARS-CoV-2 spike rather than cross-reactive with common cold coronaviruses. The study included relatively few convalescent patients and did not analyze early timepoints after natural infection.

The label giving this sample's treatment or condition can be read as: approximately nine-day PBMC culture with coronavirus spike peptide pools or control peptides (ViraFEST assay). The ViraFEST assay, used in the study, expanded antigen-specific T cells with peptide pools and then identified the expanded clonotypes through TCR sequencing. The positive SARS-CoV-2 PCR tests of the convalescent patients were dated from March to December 2020, before the Alpha, Beta and Delta variants emerged in the United States. Over 1.5 million PBMCs per well were cultured in IMDM with approximately 5.2% human AB serum and approximately 10 IU/ml IL-2, plus 10 ug/ml peptide pools. On days 3 and 7, half of the culture medium was replaced with fresh IL-2-containing medium. After around 10 days of culture, CD4+ T cells were isolated by negative selection using the EasySep CD4+ T cell isolation kit. PBMCs were separated from whole blood using Ficoll-Paque Plus gradient centrifugation and then either used fresh or cryopreserved at -140C. Triplicate wells were generally used for each culture condition.

The CDR3 numbers 13 residues from cysteine through phenylalanine. Only the CDR3 region is kept as DNA, spanning 39 bases read in frame from base 1. The germline ends are 14 bases apart after V is trimmed by 5 bases and J by 4 bases. The germline V gene (reference sequence) supplies CDR1 DFQATT and CDR2 SNEGSKA. This clonotype turned up a few times. Its antigen remains undetermined. Base qualities are not at hand, and no much larger clone is one base apart. Libraries were made using PCR. TCR sequencing of DNA from cultured CD4+ T cells used the Oncomine TCR Beta short-read assay at the Johns Hopkins FTIC core. The QIAamp micro DNA kit was used to extract genomic DNA from the cultured CD4+ T cells. Oncomine TCR Beta libraries made from cultured CD4+ T cells were pooled using unique dual indexes and sequenced on an Illumina iSeq 100. Turning to the authors' computational methods: Non-productive sequences were removed, and CDR3s not starting with C, not ending with F or W, or shorter than 7 amino acids were discarded. The MANAFEST web application identified antigen-specific clonotypes by comparing peptide-stimulated wells against reference wells and other culture wells. Positive clones required FDR below 0.05, an odds ratio above 5, and productive frequency above 0.1% in at least two of three replicate wells. A clonotype was classed as cross-reactive if the clonotype showed significant expansion both in SARS-CoV-2 spike wells and in at least one common cold coronavirus spike condition. Using R version 3.6.1, CDR3 homology was evaluated through Levenshtein distances (stringdist) along with unrooted phylogenetic trees (ape). TCRdb reprocessing: public reads trimmed at Q25 with fastp, clones called with MiXCR, in-frame beta chains kept. When rows share a CDR3 protein, they turn into one entry using the most common DNA and genes. These V and J calls derive from TCRdb rather than the authors' analysis. The sample yields 14,000 or so distinct CDR3 sequences; around 30% were counted once. Together, the top ten hold approximately 22% of the sample.

Sequenced: cultured CD4+ T cells from blood. This receptor was obtained from a human donor with COVID-19. The rearranged chain carries TRBV20-1 and TRBJ1-2; the D gene lacks a confident call. The DNA sequence is given as TGCAGTGCTGTCCCCGGGGTGGGCTATGGCTACACCTTC. It translates to CSAVPGVGYGYTF.